The clone carrying this T cell receptor beta chain has just one count. As yet, its antigen is unknown. This sample was taken from a study of somatic mutations in cytotoxic T cells in rheumatoid arthritis. Turning to the study itself: A 30 ml EDTA sample of patient blood was drawn right after diagnosis, before any treatment. Study-wide points: About an eighth of the roughly 65 patients had a largest CD8+ clone above 20% of CD8+ cells. No multiple-comparison adjustment was applied to the slight TRBV07 underrepresentation in rheumatoid arthritis patients.

V was pared by 0 bases and J by 5 bases, with 8 bases of the junction left unmatched. The CDR3 has 16 residues. The germline V gene has CDR1 SGHTS and CDR2 YDEGEE. In the study's own analysis: Concordance between patient CD8+ clones exceeding 1% and published virus-specific TCRB sequences was infrequent. Clones were read by immunoSEQ multiplex PCR, and TCRdb kept only the in-frame ones, dropping some. V and J calls and clone size are as listed in that table; D and trimming were resolved from the DNA. The sample includes roughly 20,000 clones, approximately 83% of them seen just once. The specimen was CD8+ T cells sorted from blood. The chain carries TRBV5-8 and TRBJ2-5, with 9 bases that match TRBD2. This sequence was found in an adult with rheumatoid arthritis. This CDR3 is CASSLGLAGDMETQYF. CDR3 nucleotide sequence: TGTGCCAGCAGCTTGGGTTTAGCGGGGGATATGGAGACCCAGTACTTC.